The 9 T cell receptor beta chains presented below share a single source sample, sequenced in a study of regulatory T cells in long-lasting Graves disease. In building TCR beta libraries, iRepertoire HTBI primers were used together with Arm-PCR of CDR3 regions. TCRdb passed the multiplex PCR reads through MiXCR, listing each CDR3 protein once. The sample has 620,000 or so distinct CDR3 sequences, about 15% seen once. Documented time point: newly diagnosed GD, antithyroid drugs for less than 3 months. The TCR library was prepared using RNA isolated from PBMCs. The same data also contributed to another study, on T cells in Graves' hyperthyroidism and ophthalmopathy.

The specimen was peripheral blood mononuclear cells (PBMCs), collected at new diagnosis, from a patient treated with antithyroid drugs. Every receptor here comes from a woman in her 30s with Graves disease.

This clonotype was seen ten or more times. The J gene is TRBJ2-7, the V gene TRBV2, with D unclear. Germline CDR1 SNHLY, CDR2 FYNNEI. The CDR3 is made up of 12 amino acids. V lost 3 bases and J lost 6, with 9 bases in between. This CDR3 reads CASSDASGEQYF. In nucleotides, the CDR3 is TGTGCCAGCAGTGATGCGTCGGGCGAGCAGTACTTC.

This clonotype occurred many times. V and J are TRBV11-2 and TRBJ2-7; no clear D gene. CDR1 SGHAT and CDR2 FQNNGV come from the germline V gene. CDR3 length: 17 amino acids. Trimming removed 1 base at V and 4 bases at J, with 20 bases between. As DNA, the CDR3 is TGTGCCAGCAGCTTAGGGAGATTGTGGGCCCAATCGTACGAGCAGTACTTC. It yields the protein CASSLGRLWAQSYEQYF.

The V call is TRBV6-1, the J call TRBJ2-7; TRBD2 agrees at 10 bases. From germline, CDR1 is MNHNS and CDR2 SASEGT. The CDR3 extends over 15 amino acids. The V segment lost 8 bases and the J segment 2 bases; nucleotides outside the gene matches: 9. Here the CDR3 DNA reads TGTGCCAGCCGATCGCCTGGACTAGCGGCCTACGAGCAGTACTTC. Amino acids: CASRSPGLAAYEQYF.

V and J are TRBV3-1 and TRBJ2-1, with a possible D match to TRBD1 (5 bases). Trimming stripped 1 base from V and 13 bases from J, with 11 bases between. There are 12 residues in the CDR3. Germline V gives CDR1 LGHDT, CDR2 YNNKEL (reference sequence). The CDR3 nucleotides are TGTGCCAGCAGCCAAGTTAAGGACAACCAGTTCTTC. Protein product: CASSQVKDNQFF.

This clonotype appeared a few times. The chain recombines TRBV27 with TRBJ2-7; 7 bases align to TRBD1. CDR1 MNHEY and CDR2 SMNVEV come from the germline V gene (reference sequence). V was pared by 6 bases and J by 1 base, with 9 bases of the junction left unmatched. This CDR3 region has 15 residues. The CDR3 reads CASRSTGVGSYEQYF. The DNA of the CDR3 is TGTGCCAGCAGATCCACAGGGGTCGGTTCCTACGAGCAGTACTTC.

The genes are TRBV19 and TRBJ1-6, with D possibly being TRBD1 (6 bases). Germline assignment: CDR1 LNHDA and CDR2 SQIVND (reference sequence). V was trimmed by 7 bases and J by 9 bases, leaving 13 bases between them. The CDR3 is made up of 13 amino acids. CDR3 sequence reads: CASKNRDGSPLHF. The CDR3 region has the DNA TGTGCCAGTAAGAACAGGGACGGTTCACCCCTCCACTTT. Looking up the rest from reference TRBV19 and TRBJ1-6 gives the full variable domain: DGGITQSPKYLFRKEGQNVTLSCEQNLNHDAMYWYRQDPGQGLRLIYYSQIVNDFQKGDIAEGYSVSREKKESFPLTVTSAQKNPTAFYLCASKNRDGSPLHFGNGTRLTVT.

V and J are TRBV20-1 and TRBJ2-7; 7 bases map to TRBD2. V was clipped by 5 bases and J by 5 bases; unmatched bases: 6. This CDR3 has 12 residues. CDR1 DFQATT and CDR2 SNEGSKA come from the germline V gene (reference sequence). The CDR3 nucleotides read TGCAGTGCTTGCGGGAGTCTCGACGAGCAGTACTTC. Protein sequence: CSACGSLDEQYF.

The table lists this clonotype with a count of one. Possible read error: a much larger clone is one base away. The J gene is TRBJ2-1, the V gene TRBV5-1; D is perhaps TRBD1 or TRBD2 (5 bases each). Trimming took off 4 bases at V and 12 bases at J, with 17 bases between the two ends. This CDR3 contains 13 residues. CDR1 and CDR2 (germline): SGHRS, YFSETQ. The CDR3 nucleotides read TGCGCCAGCAGCGACGGGGCGGTCGTGGGGCAGTTCTTC. It is translated as CASSDGAVVGQFF.

This clonotype was counted many times. V is TRBV24-1 and J is TRBJ1-5; TRBD1 matches at 8 bases. This CDR3 comprises 16 residues. Germline V CDR1 and CDR2: KGHDR, SFDVKD. V lost 2 bases to trimming and J lost 3 bases; unmatched junction nucleotides: 5. CDR3 loop: CATSDSQGGINQPQHF. CDR3 DNA: TGTGCCACCAGTGATTCACAGGGGGGTATCAATCAGCCCCAGCATTTT.